This T cell receptor beta chain was sequenced during a study of circulating and synovial CD4+ cells in juvenile arthritis. Study-level results: Compared with bulk blood, circulating pathogenic-like lymphocytes shared substantially more CDR3 sequences with synovial T cells. Bulk blood CD4 samples held at least an order of magnitude more or fewer genomes than CPL. Diversity here was lower than in bulk blood CD4 cells.

Libraries were prepared by immunoSEQ multiplex PCR; TCRdb keeps only in-frame clonotypes and omits some of them. The sample yields some 14,000 clones, roughly 83% seen once. Patients with active juvenile idiopathic arthritis donated these samples. This clone was detected only once. The antigen remains unidentified. This CDR3 is built from 15 residues. Germline V gives CDR1 SNHLY, CDR2 FYNNEI. With V trimmed by 5 bases and J by 2 bases, 4 bases remained unmatched. Sequencing input: CD4+ T cells from synovial fluid. The gene calls are TRBV2 and TRBJ2-1, with 9 bases fitting TRBD2. This TCR was sampled from a human patient with juvenile idiopathic arthritis. Some clones in this sample may be carry-over from other donors' samples. CDR3 coding DNA: TGTGCCAGCAGTCCCTCTAGCGGGGCCTACAATGAGCAGTTCTTC. It translates to CASSPSSGAYNEQFF.